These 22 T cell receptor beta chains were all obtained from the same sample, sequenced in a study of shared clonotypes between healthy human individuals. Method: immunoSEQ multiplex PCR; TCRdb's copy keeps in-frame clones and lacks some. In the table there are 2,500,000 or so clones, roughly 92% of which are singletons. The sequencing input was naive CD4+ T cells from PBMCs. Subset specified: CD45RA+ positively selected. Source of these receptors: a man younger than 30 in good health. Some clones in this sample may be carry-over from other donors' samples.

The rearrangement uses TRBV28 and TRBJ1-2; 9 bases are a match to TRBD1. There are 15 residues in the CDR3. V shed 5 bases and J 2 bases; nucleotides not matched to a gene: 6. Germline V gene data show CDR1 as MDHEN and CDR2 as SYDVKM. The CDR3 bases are TGTGCCAGCAGTGGGGGACAGGGTATAAACTATGGCTACACCTTC. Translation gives CASSGGQGINYGYTF.

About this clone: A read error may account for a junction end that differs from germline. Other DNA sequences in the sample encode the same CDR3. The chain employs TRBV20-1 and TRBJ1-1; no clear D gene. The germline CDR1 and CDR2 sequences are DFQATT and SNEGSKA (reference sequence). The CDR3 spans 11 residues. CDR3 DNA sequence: TGCAGTGCCAGAGAGAACACTGAAGCTTTCTTT. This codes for CSARENTEAFF.

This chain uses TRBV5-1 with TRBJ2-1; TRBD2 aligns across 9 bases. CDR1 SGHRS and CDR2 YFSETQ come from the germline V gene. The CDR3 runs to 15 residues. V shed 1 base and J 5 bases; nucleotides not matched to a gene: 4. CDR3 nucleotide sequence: TGCGCCAGCAGCTTGATGGCTAGCGGGAACAATGAGCAGTTCTTC. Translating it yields CASSLMASGNNEQFF.

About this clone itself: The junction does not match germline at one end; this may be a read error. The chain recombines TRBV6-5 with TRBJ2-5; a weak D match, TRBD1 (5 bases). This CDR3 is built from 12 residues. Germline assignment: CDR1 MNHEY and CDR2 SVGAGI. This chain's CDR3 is CASSYSGRAMNF. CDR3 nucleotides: TGTGCCAGCAGTTACTCGGGCAGGGCTATGAACTTC.

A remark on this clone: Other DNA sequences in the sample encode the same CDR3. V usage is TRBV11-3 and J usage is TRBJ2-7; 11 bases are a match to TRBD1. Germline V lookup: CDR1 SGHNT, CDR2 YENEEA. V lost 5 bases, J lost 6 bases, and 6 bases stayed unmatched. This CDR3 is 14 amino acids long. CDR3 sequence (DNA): TGTGCCAGCAGCCTCGGACAGGGGGCAAGCGAGCAGTACTTC. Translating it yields CASSLGQGASEQYF. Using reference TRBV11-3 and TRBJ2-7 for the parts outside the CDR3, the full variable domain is EAGVVQSPRYKIIEKKQPVAFWCNPISGHNTLYWYLQNLGQGPELLIRYENEEAVDDSQLPKDRFSAERLKGVDSTLKIQPAELGDSAVYLCASSLGQGASEQYFGPGTRLTVT.

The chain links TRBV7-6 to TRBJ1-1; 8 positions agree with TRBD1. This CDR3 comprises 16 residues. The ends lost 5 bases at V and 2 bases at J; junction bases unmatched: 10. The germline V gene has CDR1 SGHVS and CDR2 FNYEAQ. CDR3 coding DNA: TGTGCCAGCAGCCACCAGGACAGGGCTCTCAACACTGAAGCTTTCTTT. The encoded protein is CASSHQDRALNTEAFF.

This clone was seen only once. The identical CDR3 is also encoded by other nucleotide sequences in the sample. As DNA, the CDR3 is TGTGCCAGCAGCTTAGCTGGGGGGGAGACCCAGTACTTC. Residues: CASSLAGGETQYF. The chain couples TRBV7-3 to TRBJ2-5, with a weak D call TRBD2 (6 bases). The length of the CDR3 is 13 residues. Germline assignment: CDR1 SGHTA and CDR2 FQGTGA. Trimming removed 2 bases at V and 5 bases at J, with 9 bases between.

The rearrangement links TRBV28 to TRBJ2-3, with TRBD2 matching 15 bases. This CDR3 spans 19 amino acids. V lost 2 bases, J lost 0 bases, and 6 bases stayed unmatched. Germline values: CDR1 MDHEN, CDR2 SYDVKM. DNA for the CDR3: TGTGCCAGCAGTTTACTTAGGACTAGCGGGAGGGCCAGCACAGATACGCAGTATTTT. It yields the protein CASSLLRTSGRASTDTQYF.

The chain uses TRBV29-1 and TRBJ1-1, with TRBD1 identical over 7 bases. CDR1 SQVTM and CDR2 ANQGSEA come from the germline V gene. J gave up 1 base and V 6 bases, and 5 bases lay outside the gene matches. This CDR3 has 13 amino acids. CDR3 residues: CSVRQGENTEAFF. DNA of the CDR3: TGCAGCGTCCGACAGGGAGAGAACACTGAAGCTTTCTTT.

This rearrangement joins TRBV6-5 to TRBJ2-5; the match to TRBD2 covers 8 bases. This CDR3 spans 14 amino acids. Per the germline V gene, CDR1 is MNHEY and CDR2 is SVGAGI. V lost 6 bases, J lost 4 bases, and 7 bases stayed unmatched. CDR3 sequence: CASSHESGRETQYF. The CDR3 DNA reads TGTGCCAGCAGCCACGAGAGCGGGAGAGAGACCCAGTACTTC.

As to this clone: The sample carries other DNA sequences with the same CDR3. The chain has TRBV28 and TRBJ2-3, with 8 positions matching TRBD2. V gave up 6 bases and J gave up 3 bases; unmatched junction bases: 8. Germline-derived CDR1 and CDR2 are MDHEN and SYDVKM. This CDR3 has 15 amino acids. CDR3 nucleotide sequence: TGTGCCAGCAGCCCAAGCGGGAGTAGAACAGATACGCAGTATTTT. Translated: CASSPSGSRTDTQYF. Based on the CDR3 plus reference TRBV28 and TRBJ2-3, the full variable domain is DVKVTQSSRYLVKRTGEKVFLECVQDMDHENMFWYRQDPGLGLRLIYFSYDVKMKEKGDIPEGYSVSREKKERFSLILESASTNQTSMYLCASSPSGSRTDTQYFGPGTRLTVL.

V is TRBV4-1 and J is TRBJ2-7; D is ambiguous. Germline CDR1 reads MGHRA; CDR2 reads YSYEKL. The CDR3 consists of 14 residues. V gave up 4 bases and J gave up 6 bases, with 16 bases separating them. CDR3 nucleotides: TGCGCCAGCAGCCCCTTAGGTCGGTCTCGCGAGCAGTACTTC. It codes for CASSPLGRSREQYF.

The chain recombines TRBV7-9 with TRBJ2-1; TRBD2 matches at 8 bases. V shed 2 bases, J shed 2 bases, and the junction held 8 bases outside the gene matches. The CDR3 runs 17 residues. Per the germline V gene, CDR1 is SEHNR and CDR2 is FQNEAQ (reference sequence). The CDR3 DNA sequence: TGTGCCAGCAGCTTATCGGCCGGGAGGGGGACCTACAATGAGCAGTTCTTC. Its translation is CASSLSAGRGTYNEQFF.

The CDR3 reads CASSPRARVADTQYF. In DNA form, the CDR3 reads TGTGCCAGCAGTCCCCGAGCGAGGGTGGCAGATACGCAGTATTTT. The chain is built from TRBV6-5 and TRBJ2-3; the D gene is possibly TRBD2 (5 bases). CDR1 is MNHEY, CDR2 SVGAGI, per germline. The CDR3 covers 15 residues. V was clipped by 5 bases and J by 4 bases, with 16 bases between them.

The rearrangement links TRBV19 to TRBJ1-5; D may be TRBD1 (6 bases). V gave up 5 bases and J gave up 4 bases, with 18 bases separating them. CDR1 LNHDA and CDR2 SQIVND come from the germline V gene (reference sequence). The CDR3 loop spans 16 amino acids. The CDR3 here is CASSGNRTGRNQPQHF. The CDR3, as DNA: TGTGCCAGTAGTGGAAACCGTACAGGGAGGAATCAGCCCCAGCATTTT.

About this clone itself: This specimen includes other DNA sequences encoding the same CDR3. The CDR3 sequence is CASSSLAGGTGELFF. The CDR3 nucleotides are TGTGCCAGCAGCTCCCTAGCGGGCGGGACCGGGGAGCTGTTTTTT. This chain links TRBV5-4 with TRBJ2-2; 8 bases fit TRBD2. CDR1 and CDR2 (germline): SGHNT, YYREEE (reference sequence). This CDR3 contains 15 residues. The trim removed 3 bases at V and 5 bases at J, leaving 6 bases unmatched.

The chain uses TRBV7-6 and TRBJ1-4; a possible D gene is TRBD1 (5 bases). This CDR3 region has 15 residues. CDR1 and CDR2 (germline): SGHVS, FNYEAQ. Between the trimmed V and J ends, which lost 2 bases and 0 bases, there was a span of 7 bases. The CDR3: CASSLLTATNEKLFF. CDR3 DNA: TGTGCCAGCAGCTTACTGACAGCAACTAATGAAAAACTGTTTTTT.

The CDR3 loop reads CASSPIGKGKYEQYF. In nucleotides, the CDR3 is TGTGCCAGCAGCCCCATCGGGAAGGGCAAGTACGAGCAGTACTTC. V is TRBV4-2 and J is TRBJ2-7; a possible D gene is TRBD2 (5 bases). The CDR3 consists of 15 residues. Looked up from germline, CDR1 is LGHNA and CDR2 is YNFKEQ. V was shortened by 4 bases and J by 4 bases, with 17 bases between the two germline ends.

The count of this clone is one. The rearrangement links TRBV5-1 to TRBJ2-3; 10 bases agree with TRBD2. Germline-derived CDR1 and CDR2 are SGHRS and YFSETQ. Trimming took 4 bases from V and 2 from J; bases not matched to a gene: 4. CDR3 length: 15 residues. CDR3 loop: CASSVGTSVTDTQYF. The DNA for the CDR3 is TGCGCCAGCAGCGTCGGGACTAGCGTCACAGATACGCAGTATTTT. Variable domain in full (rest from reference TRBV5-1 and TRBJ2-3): KAGVTQTPRYLIKTRGQQVTLSCSPISGHRSVSWYQQTPGQGLQFLFEYFSETQRNKGNFPGRFSGRQFSNSRSEMNVSTLELGDSALYLCASSVGTSVTDTQYFGPGTRLTVL.

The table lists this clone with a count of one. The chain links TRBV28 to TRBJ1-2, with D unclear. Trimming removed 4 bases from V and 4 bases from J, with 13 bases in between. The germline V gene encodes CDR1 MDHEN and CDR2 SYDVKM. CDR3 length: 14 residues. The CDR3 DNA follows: TGTGCCAGCAGTTGGCGAGACCCTAGCTATGGCTACACCTTC. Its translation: CASSWRDPSYGYTF.

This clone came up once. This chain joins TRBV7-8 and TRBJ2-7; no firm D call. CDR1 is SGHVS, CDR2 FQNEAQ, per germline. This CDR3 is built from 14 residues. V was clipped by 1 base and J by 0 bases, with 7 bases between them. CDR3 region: CASSLGALSYEQYF. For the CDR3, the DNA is TGTGCCAGCAGCTTAGGTGCCCTCTCCTACGAGCAGTACTTC.

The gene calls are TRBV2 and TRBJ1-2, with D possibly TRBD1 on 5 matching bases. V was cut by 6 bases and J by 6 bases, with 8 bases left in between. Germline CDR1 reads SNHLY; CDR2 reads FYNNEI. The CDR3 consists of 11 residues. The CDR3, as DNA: TGTGCCAGCAGCATCAGGGATGGCTACACCTTC. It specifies CASSIRDGYTF.